Given below is one T cell receptor beta chain in context. The data originate from a study of blood T cell repertoires in COVID-19. Overall study context: Both acute and convalescent COVID-19 samples were obtained from the United States, Italy and Spain. PBMCs, B-cell-depleted T cells, or T cells provided the cDNA or gDNA that made up the material.

The CDR3 spans 19 residues. CDR1 is SEHNR and CDR2 is FQNEAQ in the germline V gene (reference sequence). Trimming pared 3 bases from V and 4 bases from J, leaving 27 bases between. How the authors handled the data: Amplification with reference gene primers provided the estimates of nucleated cell counts. Only in-frame clones appear in the TCRdb table, and some are missing; sequencing was by immunoSEQ multiplex PCR. Clonal size and the V and J genes are those of that table, whereas D and trimming came from the DNA. The sample yields a few hundred thousand clones, more than 70% seen once. This rearrangement joins TRBV7-9 to TRBJ1-2, with TRBD1 as a possible D gene (6 bases). Sequencing was carried out using peripheral blood. The source of this sequence is a woman aged 18-29 years with acute or convalescent COVID-19. CDR3 residues: CASSFPSGAGAGGGYGYTF. CDR3 DNA sequence: TGTGCCAGCAGCTTCCCCTCCGGGGCAGGGGCGGGTGGCGGCTATGGCTACACCTTC. The whole variable domain, remainder taken from reference TRBV7-9 and TRBJ1-2, is DTGVSQNPRHKITKRGQNVTFRCDPISEHNRLYWYRQTLGQGPEFLTYFQNEAQLEKSRLLSDRFSAERPKGSFSTLEIQRTEQGDSAMYLCASSFPSGAGAGGGYGYTFGSGTRLTVV.